Sequencing of this T cell receptor beta chain was carried out in a study of shared clonotypes between healthy human individuals. Notes on the study in general: Sampling included only blood; tissue repertoires likely differ. The represented genetic and exposure-history diversity was limited by the small number of donors.

As for this clone: Its antigen is unknown.

The germline V gene has CDR1 SGHTA and CDR2 FQGTGA. V lost 6 bases to trimming and J lost 1 base; unmatched junction nucleotides: 3. This CDR3 is 15 amino acids long. At a deep level, the assay was run. Authors' analysis steps: ImmunoSEQ gave junction-only sequences without quality scores, so filtering differed. Produced via immunoSEQ multiplex PCR; TCRdb's table is partial and in-frame only. The DNA gave D and trimming, while V, J and clone size come from that table. Of about 490,000 clones listed, around 78% are singletons. This TCR was sampled from a woman in her 40s in good health. Some clones in this sample may be carry-over from other donors' samples. Sequences were obtained from PBMCs. The chain recombines TRBV7-3 with TRBJ2-3; TRBD2 matches at 11 bases. The chain's CDR3 is CASRTSGSGTDTQYF. CDR3 DNA: TGTGCCAGCAGAACTAGCGGGAGCGGCACAGATACGCAGTATTTT.